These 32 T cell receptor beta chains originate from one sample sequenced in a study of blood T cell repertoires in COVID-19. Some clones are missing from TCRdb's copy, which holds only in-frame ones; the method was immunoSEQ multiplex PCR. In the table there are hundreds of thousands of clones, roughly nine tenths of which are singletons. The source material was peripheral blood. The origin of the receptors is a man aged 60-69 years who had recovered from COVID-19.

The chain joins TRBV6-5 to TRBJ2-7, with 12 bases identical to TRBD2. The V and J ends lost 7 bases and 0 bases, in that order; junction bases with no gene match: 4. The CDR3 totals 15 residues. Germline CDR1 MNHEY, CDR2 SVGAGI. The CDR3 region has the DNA TGTGCCAGCAACCTAGCGGGGGGGAGCTCCTACGAGCAGTACTTC. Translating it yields CASNLAGGSSYEQYF.

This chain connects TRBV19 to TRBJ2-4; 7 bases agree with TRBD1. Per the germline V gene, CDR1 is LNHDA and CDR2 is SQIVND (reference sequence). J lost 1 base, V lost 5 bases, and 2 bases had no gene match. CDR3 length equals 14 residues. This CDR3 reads CASSVQGAKNIQYF. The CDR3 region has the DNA TGTGCCAGTAGTGTACAGGGGGCCAAAAACATTCAGTACTTC.

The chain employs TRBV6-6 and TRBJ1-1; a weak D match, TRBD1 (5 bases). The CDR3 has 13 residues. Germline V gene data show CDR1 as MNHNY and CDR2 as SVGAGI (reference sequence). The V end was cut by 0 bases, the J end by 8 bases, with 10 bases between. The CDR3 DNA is TGTGCCAGCAGTTACTCGATGGGGCCCGAAGCTTTCTTT. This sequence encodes CASSYSMGPEAFF.

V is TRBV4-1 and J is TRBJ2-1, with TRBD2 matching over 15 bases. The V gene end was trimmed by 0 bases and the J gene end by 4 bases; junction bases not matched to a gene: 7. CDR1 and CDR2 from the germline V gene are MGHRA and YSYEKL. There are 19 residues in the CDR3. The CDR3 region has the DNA TGCGCCAGCAGCCAAGACCGTGGGACTAGCGGGGGGCTTTACAATGAGCAGTTCTTC. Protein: CASSQDRGTSGGLYNEQFF.

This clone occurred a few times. The DNA for the CDR3 is TGTGCCAGCAGCTTAGCGCGGGCTAGTGGGAACATTCAGTACTTC. It yields the protein CASSLARASGNIQYF. This sequence joins TRBV11-1 and TRBJ2-4; a possible D gene is TRBD2 (5 bases). Between the trimmed V and J ends, which lost 0 bases and 7 bases, there was a span of 13 bases. The length of the CDR3 is 15 residues. Germline V gene sequence: CDR1 SGHAT, CDR2 FQDESV (reference sequence).

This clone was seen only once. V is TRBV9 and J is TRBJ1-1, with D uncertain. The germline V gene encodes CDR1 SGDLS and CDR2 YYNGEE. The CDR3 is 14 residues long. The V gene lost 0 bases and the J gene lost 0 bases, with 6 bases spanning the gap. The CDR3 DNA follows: TGTGCCAGCAGCGTAGCCGGGTTGAACACTGAAGCTTTCTTT. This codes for CASSVAGLNTEAFF. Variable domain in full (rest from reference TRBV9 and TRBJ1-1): DSGVTQTPKHLITATGQRVTLRCSPRSGDLSVYWYQQSLDQGLQFLIQYYNGEERAKGNILERFSAQQFPDLHSELNLSSLELGDSALYFCASSVAGLNTEAFFGQGTRLTVV.

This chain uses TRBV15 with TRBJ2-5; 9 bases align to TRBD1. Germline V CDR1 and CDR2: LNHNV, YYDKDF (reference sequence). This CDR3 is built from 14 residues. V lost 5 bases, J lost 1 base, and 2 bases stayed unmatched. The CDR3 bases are TGTGCCACCAGCTGGGGACAGGGCCAAGAGACCCAGTACTTC. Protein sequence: CATSWGQGQETQYF.

This CDR3 is CASSNQGATGELFF. The CDR3 nucleotides read TGTGCCAGCAGCAACCAGGGGGCCACCGGGGAGCTGTTTTTT. This sequence joins TRBV9 and TRBJ2-2; 8 bases agree with TRBD1. Germline CDR1 SGDLS, CDR2 YYNGEE. The CDR3 loop spans 14 amino acids. V was clipped by 4 bases and J by 4 bases; unmatched bases: 3. Using reference TRBV9 and TRBJ2-2 for the parts outside the CDR3, the full variable domain is DSGVTQTPKHLITATGQRVTLRCSPRSGDLSVYWYQQSLDQGLQFLIQYYNGEERAKGNILERFSAQQFPDLHSELNLSSLELGDSALYFCASSNQGATGELFFGEGSRLTVL.

CDR3 residues: CASSLGTGGRHEQYF. In DNA form, the CDR3 reads TGTGCCAGCAGTTTGGGAACAGGGGGACGCCACGAGCAGTACTTC. The chain recombines TRBV11-3 with TRBJ2-7; 8 nucleotides match TRBD1. The CDR3 contains 15 residues. Germline CDR1 reads SGHNT; CDR2 reads YENEEA. Losses at the gene ends were 6 bases for V and 5 bases for J; bases not matched to a gene: 12.

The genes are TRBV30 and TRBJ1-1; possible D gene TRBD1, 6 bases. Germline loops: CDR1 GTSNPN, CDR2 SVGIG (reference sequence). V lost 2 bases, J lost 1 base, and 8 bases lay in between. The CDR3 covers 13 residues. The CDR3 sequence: CAWSRGTNTEAFF. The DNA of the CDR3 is TGTGCCTGGAGTAGGGGGACGAACACTGAAGCTTTCTTT.

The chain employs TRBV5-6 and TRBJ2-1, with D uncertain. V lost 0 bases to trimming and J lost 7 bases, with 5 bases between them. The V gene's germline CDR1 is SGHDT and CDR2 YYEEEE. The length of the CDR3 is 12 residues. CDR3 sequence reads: CASSLDENEQFF. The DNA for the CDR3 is TGTGCCAGCAGCTTGGACGAGAATGAGCAGTTCTTC.

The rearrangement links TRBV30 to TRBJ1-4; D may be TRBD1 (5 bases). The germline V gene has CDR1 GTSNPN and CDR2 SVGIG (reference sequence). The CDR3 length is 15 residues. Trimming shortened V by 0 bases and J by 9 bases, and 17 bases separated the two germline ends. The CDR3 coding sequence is TGTGCCTGGAGTGTCGGTTGGCAGGGAACCAAAAAACTGTTTTTT. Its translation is CAWSVGWQGTKKLFF.

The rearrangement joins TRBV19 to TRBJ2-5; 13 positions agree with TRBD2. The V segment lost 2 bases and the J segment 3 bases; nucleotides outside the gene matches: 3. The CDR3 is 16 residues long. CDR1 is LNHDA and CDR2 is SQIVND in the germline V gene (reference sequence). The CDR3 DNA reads TGTGCCAGTAGTATAAGGGGACTAGCGGGGAAAGAGACCCAGTACTTC. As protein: CASSIRGLAGKETQYF.

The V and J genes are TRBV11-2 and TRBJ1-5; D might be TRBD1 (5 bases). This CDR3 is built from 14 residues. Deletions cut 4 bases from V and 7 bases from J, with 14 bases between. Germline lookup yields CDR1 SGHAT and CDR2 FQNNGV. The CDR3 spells CASSSGWEGQPQHF. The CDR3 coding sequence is TGTGCCAGCAGCTCCGGGTGGGAGGGGCAGCCCCAGCATTTT. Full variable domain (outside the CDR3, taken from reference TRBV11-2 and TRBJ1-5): EAGVAQSPRYKIIEKRQSVAFWCNPISGHATLYWYQQILGQGPKLLIQFQNNGVVDDSQLPKDRFSAERLKGVDSTLKIQPAKLEDSAVYLCASSSGWEGQPQHFGDGTRLSIL.

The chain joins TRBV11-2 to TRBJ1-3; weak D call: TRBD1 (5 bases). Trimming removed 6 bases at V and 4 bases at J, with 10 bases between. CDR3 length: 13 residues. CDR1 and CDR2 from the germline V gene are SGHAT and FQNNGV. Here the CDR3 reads CASRSGGGNTIYF. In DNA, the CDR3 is TGTGCCAGCAGATCCGGGGGGGGAAACACCATATATTTT.

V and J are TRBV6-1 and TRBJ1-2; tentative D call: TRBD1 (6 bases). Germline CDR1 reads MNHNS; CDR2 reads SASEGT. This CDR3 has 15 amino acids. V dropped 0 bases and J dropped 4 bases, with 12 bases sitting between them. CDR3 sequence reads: CASSEASVRGYGYTF. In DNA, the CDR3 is TGTGCCAGCAGTGAAGCGTCCGTCAGGGGCTATGGCTACACCTTC.

The CDR3 region is CASRTPGSETQYF. As DNA, the CDR3 is TGTGCCAGCCGGACGCCGGGGTCGGAGACCCAGTACTTC. The J gene is TRBJ2-5, the V gene TRBV12-3 or TRBV12-4; weak D call: TRBD2 (5 bases). There are 13 residues in the CDR3. Deletions cut 8 bases from V and 5 bases from J, with 15 bases between.

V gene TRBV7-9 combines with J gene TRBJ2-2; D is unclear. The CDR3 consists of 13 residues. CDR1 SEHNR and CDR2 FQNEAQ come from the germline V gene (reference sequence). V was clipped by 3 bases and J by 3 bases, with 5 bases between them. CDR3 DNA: TGTGCCAGCAGCTTCGACTACACCGGGGAGCTGTTTTTT. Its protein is CASSFDYTGELFF. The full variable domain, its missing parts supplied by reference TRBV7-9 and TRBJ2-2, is DTGVSQNPRHKITKRGQNVTFRCDPISEHNRLYWYRQTLGQGPEFLTYFQNEAQLEKSRLLSDRFSAERPKGSFSTLEIQRTEQGDSAMYLCASSFDYTGELFFGEGSRLTVL.

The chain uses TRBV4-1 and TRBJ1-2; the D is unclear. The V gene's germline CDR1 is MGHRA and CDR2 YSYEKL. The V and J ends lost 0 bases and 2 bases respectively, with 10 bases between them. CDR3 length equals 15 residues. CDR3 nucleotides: TGCGCCAGCAGCCAAGAGGAGTCTCTAAACTATGGCTACACCTTC. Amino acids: CASSQEESLNYGYTF.

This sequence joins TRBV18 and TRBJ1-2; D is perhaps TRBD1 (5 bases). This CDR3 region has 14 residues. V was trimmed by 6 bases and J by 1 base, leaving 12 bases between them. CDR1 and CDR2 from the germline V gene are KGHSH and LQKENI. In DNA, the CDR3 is TGTGCCAGCTCCCAGGCGGGGGTTAACTATGGCTACACCTTC. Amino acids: CASSQAGVNYGYTF.

CDR3 loop: CASSYSTGLYEQYF. CDR3 bases: TGTGCCAGCAGTTACTCGACAGGGTTGTACGAGCAGTACTTC. The chain carries TRBV6-5 and TRBJ2-7, with 7 bases matching TRBD1. After removal of 0 bases from V and 4 bases from J, the junction contained 3 bases not matched to a gene. The germline V gene encodes CDR1 MNHEY and CDR2 SVGAGI. The CDR3 runs to 14 residues.

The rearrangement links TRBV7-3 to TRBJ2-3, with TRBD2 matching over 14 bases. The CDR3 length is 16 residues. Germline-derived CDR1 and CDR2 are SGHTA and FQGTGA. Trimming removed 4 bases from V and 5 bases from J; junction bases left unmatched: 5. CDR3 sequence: CASSSGLAGALDTQYF. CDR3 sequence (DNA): TGTGCCAGCAGCTCGGGACTAGCGGGGGCCCTAGATACGCAGTATTTT.

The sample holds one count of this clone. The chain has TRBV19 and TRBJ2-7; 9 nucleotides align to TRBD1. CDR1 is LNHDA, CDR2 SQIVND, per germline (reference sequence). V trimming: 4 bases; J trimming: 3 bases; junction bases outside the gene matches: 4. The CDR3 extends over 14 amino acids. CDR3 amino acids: CASSTQTGGYEQYF. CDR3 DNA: TGTGCCAGTAGTACTCAGACAGGGGGCTACGAGCAGTACTTC. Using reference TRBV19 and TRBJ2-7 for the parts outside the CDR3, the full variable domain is DGGITQSPKYLFRKEGQNVTLSCEQNLNHDAMYWYRQDPGQGLRLIYYSQIVNDFQKGDIAEGYSVSREKKESFPLTVTSAQKNPTAFYLCASSTQTGGYEQYFGPGTRLTVT.

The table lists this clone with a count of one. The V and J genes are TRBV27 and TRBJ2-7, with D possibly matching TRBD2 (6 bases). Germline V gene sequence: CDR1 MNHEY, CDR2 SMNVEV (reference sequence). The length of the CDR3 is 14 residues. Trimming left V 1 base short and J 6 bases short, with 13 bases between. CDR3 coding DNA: TGTGCCAGCAGTTTATGGGGGGAAATAGGCGAGCAGTACTTC. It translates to CASSLWGEIGEQYF.

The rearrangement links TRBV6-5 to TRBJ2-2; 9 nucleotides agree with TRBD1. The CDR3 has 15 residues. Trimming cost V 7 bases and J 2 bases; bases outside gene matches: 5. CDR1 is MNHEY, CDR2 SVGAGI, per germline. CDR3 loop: CASTQDRGNTGELFF. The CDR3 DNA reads TGTGCCAGCACTCAGGACAGGGGTAACACCGGGGAGCTGTTTTTT.

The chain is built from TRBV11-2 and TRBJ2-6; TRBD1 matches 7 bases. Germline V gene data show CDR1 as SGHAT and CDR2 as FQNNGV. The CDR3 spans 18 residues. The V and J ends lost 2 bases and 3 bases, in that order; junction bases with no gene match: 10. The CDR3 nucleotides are TGTGCCAGCAGCTTAAAAGGACAGGCCTCAGGTGGGGCCAACGTCCTGACTTTC. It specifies CASSLKGQASGGANVLTF.

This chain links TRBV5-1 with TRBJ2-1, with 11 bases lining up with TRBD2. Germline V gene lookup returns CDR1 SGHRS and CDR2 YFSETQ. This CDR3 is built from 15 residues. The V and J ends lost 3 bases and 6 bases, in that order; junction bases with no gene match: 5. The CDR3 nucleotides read TGCGCCAGCAGCTGGATAGCGGGAGGGCCCAATGAGCAGTTCTTC. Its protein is CASSWIAGGPNEQFF.

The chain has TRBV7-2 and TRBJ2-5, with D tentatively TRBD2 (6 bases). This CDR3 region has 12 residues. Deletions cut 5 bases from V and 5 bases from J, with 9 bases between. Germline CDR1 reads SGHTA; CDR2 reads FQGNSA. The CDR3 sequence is CASSPSGETQYF. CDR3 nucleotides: TGTGCCAGCAGCCCCAGCGGGGAGACCCAGTACTTC.

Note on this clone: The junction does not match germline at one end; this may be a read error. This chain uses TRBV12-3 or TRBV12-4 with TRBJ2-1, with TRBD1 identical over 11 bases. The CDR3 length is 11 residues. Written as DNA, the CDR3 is TGTGCCAGCAGCCCCGGGACAGGGGGGATCTTC. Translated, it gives CASSPGTGGIF.

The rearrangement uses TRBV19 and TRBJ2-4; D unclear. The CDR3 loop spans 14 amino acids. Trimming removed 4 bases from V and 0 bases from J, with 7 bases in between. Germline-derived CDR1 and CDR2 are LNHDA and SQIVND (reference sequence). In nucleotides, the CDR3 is TGTGCCAGTAGTAATCCGTTAGCCAAAAACATTCAGTACTTC. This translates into CASSNPLAKNIQYF.

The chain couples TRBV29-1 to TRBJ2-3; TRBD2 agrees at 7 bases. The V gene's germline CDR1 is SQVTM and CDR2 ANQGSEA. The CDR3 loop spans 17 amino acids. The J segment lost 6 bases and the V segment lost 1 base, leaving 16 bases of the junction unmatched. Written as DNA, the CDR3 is TGCAGCGTTGAAGGCGATTACGAGCGGGGCCCCCAGGATACGCAGTATTTT. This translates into CSVEGDYERGPQDTQYF.

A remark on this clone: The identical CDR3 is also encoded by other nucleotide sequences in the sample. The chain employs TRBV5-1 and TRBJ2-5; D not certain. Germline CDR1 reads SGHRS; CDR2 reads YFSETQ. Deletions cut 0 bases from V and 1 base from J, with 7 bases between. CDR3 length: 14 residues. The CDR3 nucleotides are TGCGCCAGCAGCTTGGGGAGTTCCCAAGAGACCCAGTACTTC. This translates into CASSLGSSQETQYF.